This TCR beta chain emerged from a study of CD8+CD57+ T cells in acquired aplastic anemia. Study-wide context: Sorted CD4+ and CD8+ cells gave a mean 3.2 ug DNA, range 0.2 to 27.4 ug. Study-wide results and limits: Common to patients and controls were about 31 CD8+ CDR3 sequences.

Notes on this clonotype: The antigen is undetermined.

Patients picked for sequencing had shown CD8+CD57+ cell expansion detected by flow cytometry. Patients, without exception, had severe acquired aplastic anemia. CDR3 and TCR beta VDJ profiling relied on genomic DNA as the template. TCRdb called the reads again in MiXCR, with one record for every CDR3 protein. The table records about 160,000 distinct CDR3 sequences, around 75% of them present only once. The junction had 6 bases not matched to a gene; V was cut back by 1 base and J by 0 bases. Germline CDR1 is SGHTA and CDR2 is FQGNSA. This CDR3 contains 16 residues. The sequencing input was sorted CD4+, CD8+, or CD8+CD57+ T cells (not recorded which) from PBMCs. The chain recombines TRBV7-2 with TRBJ2-7; TRBD2 matches 7 bases. This receptor was identified in a human donor with aplastic anemia. In nucleotides, the CDR3 is TGTGCCAGCAGCTTAGTGCCAGCGGGAAACTCCTACGAGCAGTACTTC. Translation: CASSLVPAGNSYEQYF.